One and the same sample provided the 15 T cell receptor delta chains below, sequenced in a study of gamma delta lymphoproliferative disorders and STAT genes. TCRdb redid the clone calls on the multiplex PCR reads with CATT. The profile shows fewer than 3,500 delta-chain clones, 1% to 1.5% of them singletons. The receptor sequences were amplified from genomic DNA of peripheral blood mononuclear cells. Sequencing was carried out using blood. The receptors originated from a human donor in good health.

Points on this clone: TCRdb lists the protein of a much larger clone for this DNA, which differs at residue 7, so this is likely a read error; the protein given here is translated from the DNA itself. This chain uses TRDV2 with TRDJ1; 10 bases line up with TRDD3. CDR3 length equals 17 residues. The germline gives CDR1 GEAIGNYY, CDR2 EKD. Trimming at V came to 2 bases and at J to 0 bases, leaving 8 bases not matched to a gene. The CDR3 reads CACDSVPGDTHTDKLIF. CDR3 bases: TGTGCCTGTGACAGCGTACCGGGGGATACGCACACCGATAAACTCATCTTT.

This clone has just a few counts. With a far larger clone one base away, a read error is the likely cause. Other DNA variants within this sample encode the same CDR3. The chain links TRDV2 to TRDJ2, with TRDD3 matching 11 bases. The CDR3 has 16 residues. The germline V gene has CDR1 GEAIGNYY and CDR2 EKD. CDR3 loop: CACDPLGDIVAAQLFF. The CDR3 nucleotides are TGTGCCTGTGATCCACTGGGGGATATCGTGGCAGCGCAACTCTTCTTT.

This clone was detected a few times. This DNA translates differently at residue 5 from the TCRdb protein, which is that of a much larger clone; a read error is likely, and the protein shown is the DNA's own translation. The rearrangement uses TRDV2 and TRDJ1; D not resolved. The germline V gene encodes CDR1 GEAIGNYY and CDR2 EKD. V lost 2 bases and J 3 bases, leaving 15 bases between the germline ends. This CDR3 region has 15 residues. CDR3 residues: CACDNLVLRADKLIF. CDR3 bases: TGTGCCTGTGACAACCTGGTCTTAAGGGCCGATAAACTCATCTTT.

By frequency in the sample, this clone is large. The same CDR3 is also encoded by other DNA sequences in this sample. The chain couples TRDV2 to TRDJ1, with TRDD3 matching over 12 bases. This CDR3 contains 25 residues. CDR1 and CDR2 (germline): GEAIGNYY, EKD. V lost 0 bases, J lost 3 bases, and 31 bases stayed unmatched. CDR3 region: CACDTVSTLPWVLGDTVATPDKLIF. Written as DNA, the CDR3 is TGTGCCTGTGACACCGTATCTACCCTTCCTTGGGTACTGGGGGATACAGTTGCTACTCCCGATAAACTCATCTTT.

This clone was seen more than once but under ten times. A read error is likely here: a far larger clone is one base away. Within the sample, other DNA sequences also encode this same CDR3. V gene TRDV2 combines with J gene TRDJ1; D remains ambiguous. The CDR3 spans 17 residues. V lost 1 base to trimming and J lost 1 base, with 18 bases between them. CDR1 is GEAIGNYY, CDR2 EKD, per germline. DNA for the CDR3: TGTGCCTGTGACACTGTAGGGAGTACCGGGGCCACCGATAAACTCATCTTT. This gives the protein CACDTVGSTGATDKLIF.

Regarding this clone: A far bigger clonotype differs at one base, so this is likely a read error. This CDR3 is also generated by other DNA sequences in the sample. The chain joins TRDV2 to TRDJ1; the match to TRDD3 covers 13 bases. V lost 3 bases to trimming and J lost 2 bases; unmatched junction nucleotides: 23. The CDR3 spans 22 residues. Per germline, CDR1 GEAIGNYY and CDR2 EKD. Here the CDR3 reads CACDPVTGGYAGRLKSTDKLIF. Here the CDR3 DNA reads TGTGCCTGTGACCCCGTGACTGGGGGATACGCGGGACGTCTCAAATCGACCGATAAACTCATCTTT.

As regards this clone: The protein given by TCRdb reflects a much larger clone and differs at residue 4 from this DNA's translation, likely from a read error; the protein shown is the DNA's translation. The V and J genes are TRDV2 and TRDJ1; 11 bases are shared with TRDD3. Per germline, CDR1 GEAIGNYY and CDR2 EKD. The CDR3 totals 17 residues. The V segment lost 5 bases and the J segment 0 bases; nucleotides outside the gene matches: 10. For the CDR3, the DNA is TGTGCCTGTGGCCCACTGGGGGATAATTCGTACACCGATAAACTCATCTTT. The encoded protein is CACGPLGDNSYTDKLIF.

Points on this clone: It differs at one base from a far larger clone, so likely a read error. Other DNA sequences in the same sample also yield this CDR3. The V and J genes are TRDV2 and TRDJ1; D gene ambiguous. The CDR3 totals 15 residues. Trimming removed 2 bases at V and 3 bases at J, with 15 bases between. Germline values: CDR1 GEAIGNYY, CDR2 EKD. CDR3 nucleotide sequence: TGTGCCTGTGACAGCTTGGTCTTAAGGGCCGATAAACTCATCTTT. This translates into CACDSLVLRADKLIF.

The chain is built from TRDV2 and TRDJ1; the match to TRDD3 covers 13 bases. The length of the CDR3 is 17 residues. V gave up 4 bases and J gave up 0 bases; unmatched junction bases: 7. Per the germline V gene, CDR1 is GEAIGNYY and CDR2 is EKD. The CDR3 DNA reads TGTGCCTGTGATGTACTGGGGGATACGAGAGACACCGATAAACTCATCTTT. This gives the protein CACDVLGDTRDTDKLIF.

There are a few counts of this clone. A far bigger clonotype differs at one base, so this is likely a read error. The sample contains more than one DNA sequence encoding this CDR3. The chain links TRDV2 to TRDJ3, with TRDD3 matching over 12 bases. The germline gives CDR1 GEAIGNYY, CDR2 EKD. The length of the CDR3 is 19 residues. This chain's CDR3 is CACDAVLGDTVWDTRQMFF. Written as DNA, the CDR3 is TGTGCCTGTGACGCCGTACTGGGGGATACAGTCTGGGACACCCGGCAGATGTTTTTC.

Of note for this clone: A read error likely explains why the TCRdb protein, taken from a much larger clone, differs from this DNA's translation at residue 14; the protein shown is translated from the DNA. The chain couples TRDV2 to TRDJ1; 12 bases fit TRDD3. Germline values: CDR1 GEAIGNYY, CDR2 EKD. J lost 6 bases, V lost 0 bases, and 13 bases had no gene match. The CDR3 runs 18 residues. The CDR3 region is CACDTVVGWGIRSNKLIF. DNA for the CDR3: TGTGCCTGTGACACCGTCGTGGGCTGGGGGATACGAAGCAATAAACTCATCTTT.

This clone was detected a few times. It is likely a read error: a sequence one base away is far more abundant. Different DNA sequences within this sample yield the same CDR3. This chain links TRDV2 with TRDJ1; possible D gene TRDD3, 6 bases. Germline V CDR1 and CDR2: GEAIGNYY, EKD. The CDR3 is made up of 16 amino acids. The CDR3 region is CACDPLGKRDTDKLIF. DNA for the CDR3: TGTGCTTGTGACCCTCTGGGGAAAAGGGACACCGATAAACTCATCTTT.

On this clone: This is likely an artifact of a read error, given a far larger clone one base away. The sample has other DNA sequences that encode this CDR3 too. The rearrangement uses TRDV1 and TRDJ1; 8 nucleotides align to TRDD3. The germline gives CDR1 TSWWSYY, CDR2 QGS. The CDR3 has 21 residues. The J segment lost 0 bases and the V segment lost 3 bases, leaving 21 bases of the junction unmatched. CDR3 in DNA: TGTGCTCTTGGGGATCCGCCTCGCTGGGGGACCCTCAACCATTACACCGATAAACTCATCTTT. This sequence encodes CALGDPPRWGTLNHYTDKLIF.

On this clone itself: The likely explanation is a read error, given a far larger clone one base away. The chain uses TRDV2 and TRDJ1; D is possibly TRDD2 or TRDD3 (7 bases each). Germline CDR1 and CDR2: GEAIGNYY and EKD. V lost 0 bases to trimming and J lost 3 bases, with 43 bases between them. The CDR3 sequence is 25 residues long. CDR3 nucleotide sequence: TGTGCCTGTGACACCGTATCTACCCTTCCTTGGGTACTGGGGAATACAGTTGCTACTCCCGATAAACTCATCTTT. Its protein is CACDTVSTLPWVLGNTVATPDKLIF.

In regard to this clone: TCRdb's listed protein matches a much larger clone and diverges from this DNA's translation at residues 12 and 14, likely through a read error; the protein shown comes from the DNA. The CDR3 DNA follows: TGTGCCTGTGATCCCGTAACTGGGGCCCCGTACGCCGATGAACTCATCTTT. Amino acid sequence: CACDPVTGAPYADELIF. This sequence joins TRDV2 and TRDJ1, with 7 bases lining up with TRDD3. In germline, CDR1 is GEAIGNYY, CDR2 EKD. The length of the CDR3 is 17 residues.